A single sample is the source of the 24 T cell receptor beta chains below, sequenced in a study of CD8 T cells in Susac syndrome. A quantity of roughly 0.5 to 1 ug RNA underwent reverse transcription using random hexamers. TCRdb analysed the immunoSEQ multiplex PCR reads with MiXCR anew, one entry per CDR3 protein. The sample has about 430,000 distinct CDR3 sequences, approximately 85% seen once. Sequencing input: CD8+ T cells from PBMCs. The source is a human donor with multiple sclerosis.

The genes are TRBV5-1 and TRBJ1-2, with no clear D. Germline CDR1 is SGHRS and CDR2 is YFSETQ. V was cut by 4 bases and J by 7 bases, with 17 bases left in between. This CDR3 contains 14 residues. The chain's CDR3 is CASSPAFEPAGYTF. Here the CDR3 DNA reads TGCGCCAGCAGCCCGGCCTTTGAGCCCGCTGGCTACACCTTC.

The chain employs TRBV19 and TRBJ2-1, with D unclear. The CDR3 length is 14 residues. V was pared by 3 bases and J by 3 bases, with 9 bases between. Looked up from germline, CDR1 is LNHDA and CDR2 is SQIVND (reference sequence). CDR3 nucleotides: TGTGCCAGTAGTATGGGAAACAGCTACAATGAGCAGTTCTTC. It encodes CASSMGNSYNEQFF.

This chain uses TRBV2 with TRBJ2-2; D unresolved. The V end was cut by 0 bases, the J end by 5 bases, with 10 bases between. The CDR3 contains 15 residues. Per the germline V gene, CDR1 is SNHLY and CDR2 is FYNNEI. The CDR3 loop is CASSEAVVGTGELFF. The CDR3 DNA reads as TGTGCCAGCAGTGAAGCGGTGGTGGGAACCGGGGAGCTGTTTTTT.

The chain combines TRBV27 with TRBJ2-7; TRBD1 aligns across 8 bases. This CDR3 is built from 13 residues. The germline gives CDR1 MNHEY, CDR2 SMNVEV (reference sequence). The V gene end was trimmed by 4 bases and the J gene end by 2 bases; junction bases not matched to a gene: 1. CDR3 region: CASSWTGTYEQYF. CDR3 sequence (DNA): TGTGCCAGCAGTTGGACAGGGACCTACGAGCAGTACTTC.

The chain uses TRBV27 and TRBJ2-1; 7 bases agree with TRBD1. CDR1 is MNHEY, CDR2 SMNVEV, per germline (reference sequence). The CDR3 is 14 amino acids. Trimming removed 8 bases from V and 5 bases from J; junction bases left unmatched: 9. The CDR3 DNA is TGTGCCAGCGGATCCGGGACAGATCACAATGAGCAGTTCTTC. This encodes CASGSGTDHNEQFF.

The CDR3 is CASMEESSYNSPLHF. The CDR3 DNA is TGTGCCAGCATGGAGGAAAGCTCCTATAATTCACCCCTCCACTTT. The chain is built from TRBV2 and TRBJ1-6, with D hard to call. Deletions cut 7 bases from V and 0 bases from J, with 10 bases between. This CDR3 comprises 15 residues. The germline V gene encodes CDR1 SNHLY and CDR2 FYNNEI.

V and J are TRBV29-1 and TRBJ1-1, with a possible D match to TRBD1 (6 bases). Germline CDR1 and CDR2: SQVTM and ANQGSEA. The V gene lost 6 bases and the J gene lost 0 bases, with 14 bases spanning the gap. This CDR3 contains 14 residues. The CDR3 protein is CSVSGGGMNTEAFF. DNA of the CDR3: TGCAGCGTCTCAGGAGGGGGAATGAACACTGAAGCTTTCTTT.

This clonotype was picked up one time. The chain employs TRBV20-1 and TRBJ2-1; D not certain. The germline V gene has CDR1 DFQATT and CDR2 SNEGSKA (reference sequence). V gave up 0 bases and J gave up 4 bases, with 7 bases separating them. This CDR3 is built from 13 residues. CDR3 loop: CSARDKGYNEQFF. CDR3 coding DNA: TGCAGTGCTAGAGATAAGGGTTACAATGAGCAGTTCTTC.

CDR3 region: CASSYSGWGTQYF. In nucleotides, the CDR3 is TGTGCCAGCAGTTACTCGGGTTGGGGGACCCAGTACTTC. This chain links TRBV6-5 with TRBJ2-5; D not certain. The V gene's germline CDR1 is MNHEY and CDR2 SVGAGI. The CDR3 runs to 13 residues. The V end lost 0 bases, the J end lost 7 bases, and 9 bases lay between the germline ends.

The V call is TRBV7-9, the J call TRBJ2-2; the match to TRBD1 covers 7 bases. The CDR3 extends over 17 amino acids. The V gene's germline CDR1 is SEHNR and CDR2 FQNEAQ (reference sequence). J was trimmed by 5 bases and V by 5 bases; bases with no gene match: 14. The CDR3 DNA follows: TGTGCCAGCAGCATACTCGGTAGGGGACAGAGGACCGGGGAGCTGTTTTTT. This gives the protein CASSILGRGQRTGELFF.

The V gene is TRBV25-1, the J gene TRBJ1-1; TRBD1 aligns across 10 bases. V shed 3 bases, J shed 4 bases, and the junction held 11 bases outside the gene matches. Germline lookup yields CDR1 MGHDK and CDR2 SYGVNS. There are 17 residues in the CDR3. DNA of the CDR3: TGTGCCAGCAGTGATCTCCGACAGGGGGCCCAGTTCACTGAAGCTTTCTTT. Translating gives CASSDLRQGAQFTEAFF.

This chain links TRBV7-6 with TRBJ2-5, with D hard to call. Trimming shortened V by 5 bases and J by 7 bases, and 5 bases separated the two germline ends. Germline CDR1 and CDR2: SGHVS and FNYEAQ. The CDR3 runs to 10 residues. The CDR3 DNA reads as TGTGCCAGCAGCCGCGGGACCCAGTACTTC. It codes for CASSRGTQYF.

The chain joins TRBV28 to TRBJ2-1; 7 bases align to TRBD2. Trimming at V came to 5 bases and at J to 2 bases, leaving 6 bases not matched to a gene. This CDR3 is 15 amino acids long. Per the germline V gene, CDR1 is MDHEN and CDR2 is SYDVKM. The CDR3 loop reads CASSPGLGAYNEQFF. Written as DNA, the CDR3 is TGTGCCAGCAGTCCCGGACTAGGAGCCTACAATGAGCAGTTCTTC.

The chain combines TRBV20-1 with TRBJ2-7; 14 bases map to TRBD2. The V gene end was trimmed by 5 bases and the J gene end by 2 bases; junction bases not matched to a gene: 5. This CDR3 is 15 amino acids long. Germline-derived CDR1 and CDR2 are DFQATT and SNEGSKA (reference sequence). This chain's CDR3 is CSALPGLAGAYEQYF. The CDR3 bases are TGCAGTGCTCTGCCGGGACTAGCGGGAGCCTACGAGCAGTACTTC.

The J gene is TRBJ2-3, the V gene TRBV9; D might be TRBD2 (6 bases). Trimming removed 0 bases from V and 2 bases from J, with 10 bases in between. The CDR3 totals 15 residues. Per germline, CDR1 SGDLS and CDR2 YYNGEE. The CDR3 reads CASSVEEGTTDTQYF. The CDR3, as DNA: TGTGCCAGCAGCGTAGAGGAGGGGACCACAGATACGCAGTATTTT.

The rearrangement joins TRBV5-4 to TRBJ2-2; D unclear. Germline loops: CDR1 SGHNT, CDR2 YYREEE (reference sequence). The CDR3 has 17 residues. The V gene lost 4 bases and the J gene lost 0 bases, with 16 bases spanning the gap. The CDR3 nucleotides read TGTGCCAGCAGCCCTAAAGCCGGGTTATCGAACACCGGGGAGCTGTTTTTT. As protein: CASSPKAGLSNTGELFF.

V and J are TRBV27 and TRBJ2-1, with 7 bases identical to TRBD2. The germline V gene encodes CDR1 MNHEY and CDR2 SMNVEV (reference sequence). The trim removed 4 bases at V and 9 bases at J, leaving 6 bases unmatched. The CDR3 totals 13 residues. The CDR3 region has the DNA TGTGCCAGCAGTTCGGGGGGAGGGGTTGAGCAGTTCTTC. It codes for CASSSGGGVEQFF.

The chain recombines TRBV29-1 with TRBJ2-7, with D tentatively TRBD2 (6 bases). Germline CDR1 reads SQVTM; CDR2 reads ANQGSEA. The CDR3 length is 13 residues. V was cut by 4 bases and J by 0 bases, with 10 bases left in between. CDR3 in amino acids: CSVAGGNSYEQYF. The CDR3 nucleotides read TGCAGCGTTGCCGGGGGTAACTCCTACGAGCAGTACTTC.

CDR3 sequence: CASSYSGLAGDGTGELFF. In DNA form, the CDR3 reads TGTGCCAGCAGTTACTCGGGACTAGCGGGAGATGGCACCGGGGAGCTGTTTTTT. The chain recombines TRBV6-5 with TRBJ2-2, with 14 bases lining up with TRBD2. The CDR3 has 18 residues. V lost 0 bases, J lost 4 bases, and 4 bases stayed unmatched. CDR1 is MNHEY, CDR2 SVGAGI, per germline.

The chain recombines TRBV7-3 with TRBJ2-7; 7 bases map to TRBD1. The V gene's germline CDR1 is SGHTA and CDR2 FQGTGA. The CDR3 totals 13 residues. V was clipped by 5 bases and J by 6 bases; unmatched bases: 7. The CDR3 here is CASSAGSGGEQYF. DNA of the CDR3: TGTGCCAGCAGCGCAGGATCAGGGGGCGAGCAGTACTTC.

The CDR3 DNA reads TGTGCCAGCAGCAAAGGGGAGGACAGGGGGCTGATAGCCAAAAACATTCAGTACTTC. It is translated as CASSKGEDRGLIAKNIQYF. The rearrangement uses TRBV21-1 and TRBJ2-4; the tabulated D call, TRBD1, remains unverified against the DNA. TRBV21-1 is termed a pseudogene. CDR3 length equals 19 residues.

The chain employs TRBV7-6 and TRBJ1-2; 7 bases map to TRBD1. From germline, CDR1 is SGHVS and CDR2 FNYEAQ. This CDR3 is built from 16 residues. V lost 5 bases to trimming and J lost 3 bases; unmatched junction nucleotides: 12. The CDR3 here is CASSPSDYRGYYGYTF. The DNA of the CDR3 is TGTGCCAGCAGCCCGAGTGACTACAGGGGCTACTATGGCTACACCTTC. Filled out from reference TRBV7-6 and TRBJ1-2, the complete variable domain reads GAGVSQSPRYKVTKRGQDVALRCDPISGHVSLYWYRQALGQGPEFLTYFNYEAQQDKSGLPNDRFSAERPEGSISTLTIQRTEQRDSAMYRCASSPSDYRGYYGYTFGSGTRLTVV.

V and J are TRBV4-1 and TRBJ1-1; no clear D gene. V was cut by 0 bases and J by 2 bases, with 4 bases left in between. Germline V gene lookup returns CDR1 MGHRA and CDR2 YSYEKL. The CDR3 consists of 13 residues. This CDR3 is CASSQEPNTEAFF. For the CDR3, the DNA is TGCGCCAGCAGCCAAGAGCCTAACACTGAAGCTTTCTTT.

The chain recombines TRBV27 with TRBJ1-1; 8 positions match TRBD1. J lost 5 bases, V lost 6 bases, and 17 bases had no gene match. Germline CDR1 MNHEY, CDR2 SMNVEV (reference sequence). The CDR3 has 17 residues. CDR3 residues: CASSQAPSGGWVTEAFF. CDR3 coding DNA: TGTGCCAGCAGCCAGGCCCCATCAGGGGGCTGGGTAACTGAAGCTTTCTTT.